What follows are 25 T cell receptor beta chains derived from one specimen sequenced in a study of vaccination effects on CD4 cells after COVID-19. Sequencing in the ViraFEST assay came after antigen-specific CD4+ T cells had been expanded with viral peptide pools, which were used to stimulate PBMC. Once cultured for nine to ten days, the cells underwent separation to obtain CD4+ T cells. People in the vaccine group had not been infected with SARS-CoV-2 before, and their nucleocapsid antibodies were negative. Antigens for these TCRs are unknown. Sequenced by immunoSEQ multiplex PCR; TCRdb stores in-frame clones only, minus some. The sample lists about 41,000 clones; over 75% were seen once. The input for sequencing was CD4+ T cells from PBMCs cultured with HCoV-NL63 spike peptides, taken before COVID-19 vaccination. The receptors stem from a human donor who received a COVID-19 vaccine.

This rearrangement joins TRBV5-8 to TRBJ2-5, with 10 bases identical to TRBD2. From germline, CDR1 is SGHTS and CDR2 YDEGEE. V shed 3 bases, J shed 5 bases, and the junction held 7 bases outside the gene matches. The length of the CDR3 is 15 residues. CDR3 DNA sequence: TGTGCCAGCAGCTGGAGCGGGGGGGCGTCGGAGACCCAGTACTTC. Translated: CASSWSGGASETQYF.

The genes are TRBV2 and TRBJ2-5, with 9 bases that match TRBD1. Trimming took 7 bases from V and 5 from J; bases not matched to a gene: 5. The germline V gene encodes CDR1 SNHLY and CDR2 FYNNEI. CDR3 length: 13 amino acids. The CDR3 is CASTGTGIETQYF. In DNA form, the CDR3 reads TGTGCCAGCACTGGGACAGGGATTGAGACCCAGTACTTC. Full variable domain (outside the CDR3, taken from reference TRBV2 and TRBJ2-5): EPEVTQTPSHQVTQMGQEVILRCVPISNHLYFYWYRQILGQKVEFLVSFYNNEISEKSEIFDDQFSVERPDGSNFTLKIRSTKLEDSAMYFCASTGTGIETQYFGPGTRLLVL.

There are a few counts of this clone. The chain employs TRBV10-3 and TRBJ1-2, with D maybe TRBD1 (6 bases). The CDR3 has 13 amino acids. The germline V gene encodes CDR1 ENHRY and CDR2 SYGVKD. V shed 5 bases and J shed 7 bases, with 14 bases lying between them. The CDR3 nucleotides are TGTGCCATCAGTCCGGGACAACAGCGTGGCTACACCTTC. This encodes CAISPGQQRGYTF.

This clone was detected only a few times. V and J are TRBV25-1 and TRBJ2-5, with 11 positions matching TRBD2. The CDR3 extends over 15 amino acids. V shed 4 bases and J 2 bases; nucleotides not matched to a gene: 3. Germline V CDR1 and CDR2: MGHDK, SYGVNS. The CDR3 coding sequence is TGTGCCAGCAGTGGACTAGCGGGGAAGCAAGAGACCCAGTACTTC. Translation gives CASSGLAGKQETQYF.

V gene TRBV10-2 combines with J gene TRBJ1-6; D unclear. V was clipped by 3 bases and J by 9 bases, with 9 bases between them. Germline CDR1 reads WSHSY; CDR2 reads SAAADI. The CDR3 contains 13 residues. The DNA for the CDR3 is TGCGCCAGCAGTGACGGGCCCCTTTCACCCCTCCACTTT. Its protein is CASSDGPLSPLHF.

The chain recombines TRBV2 with TRBJ2-7, with D possibly matching TRBD2 (5 bases). The CDR3 runs 15 residues. Trimming removed 4 bases at V and 4 bases at J, with 17 bases between. CDR1 SNHLY and CDR2 FYNNEI come from the germline V gene. CDR3 sequence (DNA): TGTGCCAGCAGTGGACTCGCGACTATCAGGTACGAGCAGTACGTC. As protein: CASSGLATIRYEQYV.

The chain has TRBV27 and TRBJ1-6; tentatively, D is TRBD1 (5 bases). The CDR3 totals 14 residues. CDR1 is MNHEY and CDR2 is SMNVEV in the germline V gene (reference sequence). Trimming shortened V by 6 bases and J by 5 bases, and 11 bases separated the two germline ends. The CDR3 is CASRVDRNNSPLHF. Here the CDR3 DNA reads TGTGCCAGCAGGGTCGACAGAAATAATTCACCCCTCCACTTT.

V is TRBV19 and J is TRBJ1-1; tentative D call: TRBD1 (6 bases). CDR1 LNHDA and CDR2 SQIVND come from the germline V gene (reference sequence). V dropped 5 bases and J dropped 1 base, with 17 bases sitting between them. CDR3 length: 16 amino acids. CDR3 coding DNA: TGTGCCAGTAGTGCCCTAGGAGGACAGCCGAACACTGAAGCTTTCTTT. Residues: CASSALGGQPNTEAFF.

This clone was recorded only once. The genes are TRBV7-2 and TRBJ1-1; 7 bases match TRBD1. Trimming at V came to 8 bases and at J to 4 bases, leaving 7 bases not matched to a gene. This CDR3 is 13 amino acids long. CDR1 and CDR2 (germline): SGHTA, FQGNSA. Written as DNA, the CDR3 is TGTGCCAGCTTAAGACAGGGTGGCACTGAAGCTTTCTTT. It specifies CASLRQGGTEAFF.

As regards this clone: At one end the junction does not follow the germline gene, possibly because of a read error. J is TRBJ2-5 and V is TRBV5-4; the D gene is possibly TRBD1 (6 bases). The CDR3 has 14 amino acids. The germline V gene has CDR1 SGHNT and CDR2 YYREEE (reference sequence). CDR3 loop: CASSRRDNQETQYF. DNA of the CDR3: TGTGCCAGCAGCCGTCGGGACAACCAGGAGACCCAGTACTTC.

The sample holds a few counts of this clone. This sequence joins TRBV27 and TRBJ2-7; 11 bases line up with TRBD2. In germline, CDR1 is MNHEY, CDR2 SMNVEV (reference sequence). Unmatched junction bases numbered 3, after V lost 5 bases and J lost 0 bases. CDR3 length: 15 residues. CDR3: CASSPLAGVSYEQYV. The CDR3 DNA reads TGTGCCAGCAGTCCACTAGCGGGGGTCTCCTACGAGCAGTACGTC.

The rearrangement links TRBV7-2 to TRBJ1-4; 9 nucleotides align to TRBD1. J gave up 6 bases and V 5 bases, and 4 bases lay outside the gene matches. CDR1 SGHTA and CDR2 FQGNSA come from the germline V gene. CDR3 size: 14 residues. In DNA form, the CDR3 reads TGTGCCAGCAGCCAATGGACAGGGGATGAAAAACTGTTTTTT. The encoded protein is CASSQWTGDEKLFF.

The rearrangement uses TRBV9 and TRBJ2-2; D is ambiguous. The CDR3 loop spans 15 amino acids. Trimming cost V 1 base and J 4 bases, with 11 bases left between them. The germline V gene encodes CDR1 SGDLS and CDR2 YYNGEE. For the CDR3, the DNA is TGTGCCAGCAGCGTATCAACCTCTGGCACCGGGGAGCTGTTTTTT. Translating gives CASSVSTSGTGELFF.

In its sample, this clone was seen a few times. This chain links TRBV12-5 with TRBJ2-1, with 7 bases matching TRBD2. J lost 4 bases, V lost 0 bases, and 6 bases had no gene match. The length of the CDR3 is 16 residues. Germline V gene sequence: CDR1 LGHNT, CDR2 FRNRAP. CDR3 loop: CASGLVPGGNYNEQFF. The CDR3 DNA is TGTGCTAGTGGTTTGGTCCCGGGGGGAAATTACAATGAGCAGTTCTTC.

This clone was counted only a few times. Other DNA sequences in this specimen translate into the identical CDR3. V gene TRBV24-1 combines with J gene TRBJ2-2; the D call may be TRBD1 or TRBD2 (5 bases each). CDR3 length equals 16 residues. Germline V CDR1 and CDR2: KGHDR, SFDVKD. The V end lost 3 bases, the J end lost 5 bases, and 15 bases lay between the germline ends. The DNA for the CDR3 is TGTGCCACCAGTGATCCTCGCACAGGCGGGACCGGGGAGCTGTTTTTT. It yields the protein CATSDPRTGGTGELFF.

The V gene is TRBV18, the J gene TRBJ2-1, with unresolved D. Germline CDR1 reads KGHSH; CDR2 reads LQKENI. Trimming stripped 3 bases from V and 7 bases from J, with 16 bases between. The CDR3 is 15 residues long. The CDR3 sequence: CASSPGLEYRNEQFF. CDR3 DNA sequence: TGTGCCAGCTCACCGGGTTTAGAATACAGAAATGAGCAGTTCTTC.

The J gene is TRBJ1-2, the V gene TRBV5-1; D possibly corresponds to TRBD1 (5 bases). Germline CDR1 and CDR2: SGHRS and YFSETQ. Trimming cost V 4 bases and J 0 bases, with 13 bases left between them. The length of the CDR3 is 15 residues. This CDR3 is CASSIDSGTNYGYTF. CDR3 coding DNA: TGCGCCAGCAGCATCGACAGCGGCACTAACTATGGCTACACCTTC.

The rearrangement joins TRBV18 to TRBJ2-2; 8 bases map to TRBD1. The CDR3 extends over 15 amino acids. Trimming removed 6 bases from V and 6 bases from J; junction bases left unmatched: 9. CDR1 is KGHSH and CDR2 is LQKENI in the germline V gene. CDR3 DNA: TGTGCCAGCTCGTTGGACAGGGCTCTGGCCGGGGAGCTGTTTTTT. This sequence encodes CASSLDRALAGELFF.

The chain employs TRBV5-1 and TRBJ2-2; D gene unclear. The germline V gene encodes CDR1 SGHRS and CDR2 YFSETQ. The V end was cut by 1 base, the J end by 4 bases, with 2 bases between. The CDR3 spans 12 residues. The CDR3 sequence is CASSLITGELFF. The CDR3 DNA reads as TGCGCCAGCAGCTTGATCACCGGGGAGCTGTTTTTT.

This rearrangement joins TRBV5-1 to TRBJ2-3, with TRBD2 matching over 13 bases. The V and J ends lost 4 bases and 1 base, in that order; junction bases with no gene match: 6. The CDR3 loop spans 17 amino acids. The germline gives CDR1 SGHRS, CDR2 YFSETQ. CDR3 in DNA: TGCGCCAGCAGCGGGGCCGGGACTAGCGGGGGCACAGATACGCAGTATTTT. It yields the protein CASSGAGTSGGTDTQYF.

This chain connects TRBV5-3 to TRBJ2-3; D may be TRBD1 (6 bases). TRBV5-3 is classed as an ORF, of uncertain function. V dropped 2 bases and J dropped 4 bases, with 8 bases sitting between them. There are 13 residues in the CDR3. CDR3 amino acids: CARSFDRPDTQYF. CDR3 sequence (DNA): TGTGCCAGAAGCTTTGACAGGCCAGATACGCAGTATTTT.

The chain uses TRBV5-1 and TRBJ1-6; TRBD1 is a possible D gene (6 bases). Trimming took 0 bases from V and 5 from J, leaving 12 bases between them. The CDR3 loop spans 16 amino acids. Germline CDR1 reads SGHRS; CDR2 reads YFSETQ. CDR3 coding DNA: TGCGCCAGCAGCTTGGGCAGGGGATTCGATAATTCACCCCTCCACTTT. This codes for CASSLGRGFDNSPLHF.

The chain employs TRBV2 and TRBJ1-1; tentatively, D is TRBD1 (5 bases). Germline CDR1 SNHLY, CDR2 FYNNEI. The V gene lost 4 bases and the J gene lost 2 bases, with 8 bases spanning the gap. The CDR3 consists of 13 residues. For the CDR3, the DNA is TGTGCCAGCAGTGTGACAGTAAACACTGAAGCTTTCTTT. It yields the protein CASSVTVNTEAFF. Full variable domain (outside the CDR3, taken from reference TRBV2 and TRBJ1-1): EPEVTQTPSHQVTQMGQEVILRCVPISNHLYFYWYRQILGQKVEFLVSFYNNEISEKSEIFDDQFSVERPDGSNFTLKIRSTKLEDSAMYFCASSVTVNTEAFFGQGTRLTVV.

CDR3 nucleotides: TGCGCCAGCAGCTTGGGTCCGGGACGCAATGGCGATGAGCAGTTCTTC. It yields the protein CASSLGPGRNGDEQFF. This chain joins TRBV5-1 and TRBJ2-1, with D tentatively TRBD1 or TRBD2 (5 bases each). Germline assignment: CDR1 SGHRS and CDR2 YFSETQ. CDR3 size: 16 residues. V lost 0 bases, J lost 8 bases, and 18 bases lay in between.

The J gene is TRBJ1-1, the V gene TRBV27, with 7 bases that match TRBD1. This CDR3 region has 15 residues. Per germline, CDR1 MNHEY and CDR2 SMNVEV (reference sequence). V shed 2 bases and J 2 bases; nucleotides not matched to a gene: 5. For the CDR3, the DNA is TGTGCCAGCAGTTTAGTAGGGACAGCTAACACTGAAGCTTTCTTT. Translation gives CASSLVGTANTEAFF.